The 10 T cell receptor beta chains listed next were all sequenced from one sample in a study of blood T cell repertoires in COVID-19. TCRdb's table, derived via immunoSEQ multiplex PCR, lists solely in-frame clones and lacks some. The sample lists about 270,000 clones, 80% to 85% occurring once. The sample comprised peripheral blood. The receptor source for this set is a woman between 55 and 75 years old with active or convalescent COVID-19.

The chain uses TRBV18 and TRBJ2-6, with TRBD1 matching over 8 bases. The germline CDR1 and CDR2 sequences are KGHSH and LQKENI. This CDR3 is 16 amino acids long. With V trimmed by 5 bases and J by 3 bases, 6 bases remained unmatched. The CDR3 DNA reads as TGTGCCAGCTCAACTCAGGGGGCGCTTGGGGCCAACGTCCTGACTTTC. Translation gives CASSTQGALGANVLTF.

To note about this clone: Other DNA sequences in the same sample also yield this CDR3. The chain's CDR3 is CASSLEQGADQPQHF. CDR3 DNA: TGCGCCAGCAGCTTGGAACAGGGGGCGGATCAGCCCCAGCATTTT. The chain recombines TRBV5-1 with TRBJ1-5, with 9 bases that match TRBD1. CDR1 and CDR2 from the germline V gene are SGHRS and YFSETQ. The J segment lost 5 bases and the V segment lost 0 bases, leaving 3 bases of the junction unmatched. The CDR3 is made up of 15 amino acids.

The rearrangement uses TRBV2 and TRBJ2-1; 11 bases agree with TRBD2. The CDR3 is made up of 14 amino acids. J was trimmed by 8 bases and V by 8 bases; bases with no gene match: 8. Germline CDR1 reads SNHLY; CDR2 reads FYNNEI. DNA of the CDR3: TGTGCCAGCCGGCTCACTAGCGGGGGCTATGAGCAGTTCTTC. This codes for CASRLTSGGYEQFF. The full variable domain, with the rest looked up from reference TRBV2 and TRBJ2-1, is EPEVTQTPSHQVTQMGQEVILRCVPISNHLYFYWYRQILGQKVEFLVSFYNNEISEKSEIFDDQFSVERPDGSNFTLKIRSTKLEDSAMYFCASRLTSGGYEQFFGPGTRLTVL.

The chain carries TRBV3-1 (or the pseudogene TRBV3-2) and TRBJ2-7, with D possibly TRBD2 on 6 matching bases. The V end was cut by 0 bases, the J end by 3 bases, with 6 bases between. This CDR3 has 13 residues. Germline lookup yields CDR1 LGHDT and CDR2 YNNKEL (reference sequence). The CDR3 here is CASSQDGGYEQYF. CDR3 bases: TGTGCCAGCAGCCAAGACGGGGGCTACGAGCAGTACTTC.

The gene calls are TRBV3-1 (or the pseudogene TRBV3-2) and TRBJ2-5, with TRBD2 matching 7 bases. Germline V gene data show CDR1 as LGHDT and CDR2 as YNNKEL (reference sequence). The CDR3 length is 15 residues. The V and J ends lost 0 bases and 5 bases, in that order; junction bases with no gene match: 6. The CDR3 coding sequence is TGTGCCAGCAGCCAAGAAGGGACCGGGGGGGAGACCCAGTACTTC. This gives the protein CASSQEGTGGETQYF.

The V gene is TRBV7-9, the J gene TRBJ1-1; a weak D match, TRBD1 (6 bases). The ends were cut back, 1 base at V and 6 bases at J, with 12 bases in the middle. Germline CDR1 is SEHNR and CDR2 is FQNEAQ (reference sequence). The CDR3 covers 14 residues. The CDR3 DNA follows: TGTGCCAGCAGCTTAGAGATTACAGGGCCTGAAGCTTTCTTT. Translation: CASSLEITGPEAFF. The full variable domain, completed using reference TRBV7-9 and TRBJ1-1, is DTGVSQNPRHKITKRGQNVTFRCDPISEHNRLYWYRQTLGQGPEFLTYFQNEAQLEKSRLLSDRFSAERPKGSFSTLEIQRTEQGDSAMYLCASSLEITGPEAFFGQGTRLTVV.

This sequence joins TRBV19 and TRBJ1-1, with a possible D match to TRBD1 (6 bases). The germline V gene has CDR1 LNHDA and CDR2 SQIVND (reference sequence). V lost 8 bases to trimming and J lost 3 bases, with 25 bases between them. This CDR3 region has 17 residues. The CDR3 DNA follows: TGTGCCAGTGGGGAACTTCAGGGGATCGTATCGGACACTGAAGCTTTCTTT. Its translation: CASGELQGIVSDTEAFF.

The rearrangement uses TRBV11-2 and TRBJ2-5; no clear D gene. Germline CDR1 is SGHAT and CDR2 is FQNNGV. The V gene lost 5 bases and the J gene lost 7 bases, with 8 bases spanning the gap. The length of the CDR3 is 11 residues. The CDR3 bases are TGTGCCAGCAGCCGATCAGGGACCCAGTACTTC. It codes for CASSRSGTQYF.

The CDR3 spells CASSTDREDSGNTIYF. The DNA for the CDR3 is TGTGCCAGCTCAACGGACAGGGAAGACTCTGGAAACACCATATATTTT. The rearrangement uses TRBV18 and TRBJ1-3; the match to TRBD1 covers 8 bases. With 5 bases clipped from V and 0 bases from J, the junction kept 6 bases outside the gene matches. The CDR3 consists of 16 residues. Per germline, CDR1 KGHSH and CDR2 LQKENI. Supplemented by reference TRBV18 and TRBJ1-3, the full variable domain reads NAGVMQNPRHLVRRRGQEARLRCSPMKGHSHVYWYRQLPEEGLKFMVYLQKENIIDESGMPKERFSAEFPKEGPSILRIQQVVRGDSAAYFCASSTDREDSGNTIYFGEGSWLTVV.

V is TRBV28 and J is TRBJ2-5, with TRBD2 matching 8 bases. Per germline, CDR1 MDHEN and CDR2 SYDVKM. CDR3 length: 15 amino acids. The V gene end was trimmed by 1 base and the J gene end by 6 bases; junction bases not matched to a gene: 7. The chain's CDR3 is CASSLSHSGRQTQYF. In nucleotides, the CDR3 is TGTGCCAGCAGTTTATCGCACAGCGGGAGACAGACCCAGTACTTC.